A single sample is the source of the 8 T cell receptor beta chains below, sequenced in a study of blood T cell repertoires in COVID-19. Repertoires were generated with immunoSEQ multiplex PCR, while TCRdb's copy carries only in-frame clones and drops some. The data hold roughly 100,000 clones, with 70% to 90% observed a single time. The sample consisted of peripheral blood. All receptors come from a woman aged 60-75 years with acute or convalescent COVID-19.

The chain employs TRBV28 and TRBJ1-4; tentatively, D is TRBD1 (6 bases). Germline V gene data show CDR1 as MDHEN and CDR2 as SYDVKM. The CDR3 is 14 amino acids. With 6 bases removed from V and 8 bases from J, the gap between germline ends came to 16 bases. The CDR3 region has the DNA TGTGCCAGCAGGGACAGCTCCTTTCGCGAAAAACTGTTTTTT. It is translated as CASRDSSFREKLFF.

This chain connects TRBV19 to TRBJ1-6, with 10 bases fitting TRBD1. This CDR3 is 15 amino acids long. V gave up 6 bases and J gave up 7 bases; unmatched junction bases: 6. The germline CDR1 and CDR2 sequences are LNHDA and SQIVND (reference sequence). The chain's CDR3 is CASSAGTGVNSPLHF. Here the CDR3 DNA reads TGTGCCAGTAGCGCCGGGACAGGGGTAAATTCACCCCTCCACTTT.

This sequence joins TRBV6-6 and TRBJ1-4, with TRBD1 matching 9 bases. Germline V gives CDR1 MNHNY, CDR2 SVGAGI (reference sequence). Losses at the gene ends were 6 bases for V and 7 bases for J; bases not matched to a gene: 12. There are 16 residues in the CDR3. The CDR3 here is CASSFRSGTGSEKLFF. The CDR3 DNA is TGTGCCAGCAGCTTCCGGAGCGGGACAGGGAGTGAAAAACTGTTTTTT.

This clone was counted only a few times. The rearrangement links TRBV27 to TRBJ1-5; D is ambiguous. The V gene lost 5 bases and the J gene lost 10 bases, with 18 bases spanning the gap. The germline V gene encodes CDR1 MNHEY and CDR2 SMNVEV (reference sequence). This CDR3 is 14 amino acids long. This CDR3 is CASSNRAPGGPQHF. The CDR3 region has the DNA TGTGCCAGCAGTAACCGGGCCCCAGGAGGCCCCCAGCATTTT.

This CDR3 reads CASSIASAPQETQYF. The CDR3 nucleotides are TGTGCCAGTAGTATTGCTAGCGCCCCACAAGAGACCCAGTACTTC. V is TRBV19 and J is TRBJ2-5; a possible D gene is TRBD2 (6 bases). The CDR3 length is 15 residues. Germline V gene lookup returns CDR1 LNHDA and CDR2 SQIVND (reference sequence). Trimming took off 3 bases at V and 2 bases at J, with 13 bases between the two ends.

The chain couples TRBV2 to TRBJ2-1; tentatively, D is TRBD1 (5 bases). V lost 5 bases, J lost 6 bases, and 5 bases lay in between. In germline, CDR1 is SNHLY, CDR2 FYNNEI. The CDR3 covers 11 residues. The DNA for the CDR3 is TGTGCCAGCAGTCAGGGCAATGAGCAGTTCTTC. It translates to CASSQGNEQFF.

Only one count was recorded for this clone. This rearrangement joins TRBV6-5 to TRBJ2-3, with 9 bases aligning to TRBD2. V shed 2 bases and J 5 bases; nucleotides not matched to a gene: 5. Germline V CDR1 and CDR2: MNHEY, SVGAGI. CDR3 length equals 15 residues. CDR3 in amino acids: CASSYDLAGLDTQYF. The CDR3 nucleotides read TGTGCCAGCAGTTACGATCTAGCGGGACTAGATACGCAGTATTTT.

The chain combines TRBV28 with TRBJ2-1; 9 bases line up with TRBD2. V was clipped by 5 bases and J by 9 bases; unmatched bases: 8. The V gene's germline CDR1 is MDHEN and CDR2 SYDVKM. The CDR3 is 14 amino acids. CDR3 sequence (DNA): TGTGCCAGCAGTCCCCGACTAGCGGAAAGTGAGCAGTTCTTC. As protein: CASSPRLAESEQFF.